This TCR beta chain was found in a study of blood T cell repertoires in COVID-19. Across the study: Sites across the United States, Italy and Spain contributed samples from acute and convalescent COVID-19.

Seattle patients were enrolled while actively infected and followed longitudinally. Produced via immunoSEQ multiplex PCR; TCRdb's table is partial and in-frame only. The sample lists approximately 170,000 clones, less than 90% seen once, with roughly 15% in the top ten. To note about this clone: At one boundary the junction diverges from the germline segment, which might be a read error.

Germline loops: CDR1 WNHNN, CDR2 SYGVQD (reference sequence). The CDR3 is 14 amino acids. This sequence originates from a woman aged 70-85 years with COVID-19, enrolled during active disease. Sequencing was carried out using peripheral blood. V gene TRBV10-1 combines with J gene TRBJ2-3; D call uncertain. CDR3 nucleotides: TGCGCCAGCAGTGACCCCGCGTTAACAGATACGCGGTATTTT. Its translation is CASSDPALTDTRYF.